Each of the 8 T cell receptor beta chains below was sequenced from the same sample in a study of T cell responses to AZD1222 COVID-19 vaccine (dated by TCRdb to the early 2020s). Library construction relied on the immunoSEQ multiplex PCR assay. TCRdb re-hosts the immuneACCESS table, in-frame sequences only. Its copies lack some clones; in the studies checked, an unresolved V gene accounts for under half of them, and the cause for the rest is not known. In this sample the table shows around 120,000 clones, about nine tenths of which occur a single time. Around 5% of the sample goes to the ten largest clones. According to the study, the label for this sample's time point signals: baseline before first vaccination. The sample was peripheral blood, taken on day 0 of AZD1222 vaccination. Receptors were obtained from an adult in good health.

This chain joins TRBV6-5 and TRBJ1-1; D is possibly TRBD1 (5 bases). Germline CDR1 MNHEY, CDR2 SVGAGI. V shed 7 bases and J shed 3 bases, with 15 bases lying between them. The CDR3 loop spans 14 amino acids. The CDR3 loop reads CASKFGEGYTEAFF. CDR3 DNA sequence: TGTGCCAGCAAATTCGGGGAGGGGTACACTGAAGCTTTCTTT.

The chain combines TRBV7-9 with TRBJ1-4; 8 bases map to TRBD1. Losses at the gene ends were 4 bases for V and 0 bases for J; bases not matched to a gene: 7. CDR3 length: 17 residues. Germline CDR1 and CDR2: SEHNR and FQNEAQ (reference sequence). The CDR3 DNA follows: TGTGCCAGCAGCTCCGGCAGGGGGCTTGCAACTAATGAAAAACTGTTTTTT. Amino acids: CASSSGRGLATNEKLFF.

This chain connects TRBV7-6 to TRBJ2-7; 7 nucleotides line up with TRBD1. The CDR3 consists of 16 residues. Looked up from germline, CDR1 is SGHVS and CDR2 is FNYEAQ. Germline trimming cut 5 bases from V and 3 bases from J; bases unmatched to any gene: 13. CDR3 nucleotides: TGTGCCAGCAGCCCGAGGGGACAGCAATGGGGCTACGAGCAGTACTTC. This sequence encodes CASSPRGQQWGYEQYF.

This clone has just a few counts. The rearrangement uses TRBV12-3 or TRBV12-4 and TRBJ1-1, with TRBD1 identical over 8 bases. The V segment lost 5 bases and the J segment 5 bases; nucleotides outside the gene matches: 4. There are 13 residues in the CDR3. In nucleotides, the CDR3 is TGTGCCAGCAGTGGGACAGGTAGAACTGAAGCTTTCTTT. Its protein product is CASSGTGRTEAFF.

The chain carries TRBV6-5 and TRBJ1-1, with 9 bases aligning to TRBD1. There are 13 residues in the CDR3. In germline, CDR1 is MNHEY, CDR2 SVGAGI. The junction had 4 bases not matched to a gene; V was cut back by 8 bases and J by 3 bases. The CDR3 nucleotides read TGTGCCAGCCACAGGGGGCTCGACACTGAAGCTTTCTTT. It yields the protein CASHRGLDTEAFF.

Worth noting for this clone: The same CDR3 also results from other DNA sequences found in this sample. The J gene is TRBJ2-5, the V gene TRBV5-4, with D possibly being TRBD1 or TRBD2 (6 bases each). The ends were cut back, 0 bases at V and 2 bases at J, with 11 bases in the middle. The length of the CDR3 is 15 residues. From germline, CDR1 is SGHNT and CDR2 YYREEE (reference sequence). CDR3 sequence (DNA): TGTGCCAGCAGCTTGGCGGGGGCGGGGCAAGAGACCCAGTACTTC. It specifies CASSLAGAGQETQYF.

This clone has only one observation. The chain recombines TRBV5-4 with TRBJ2-3; D possibly corresponds to TRBD1 (6 bases). V lost 4 bases to trimming and J lost 8 bases, with 8 bases between them. CDR3 length: 11 residues. The germline V gene encodes CDR1 SGHNT and CDR2 YYREEE (reference sequence). The CDR3 loop reads CASSLGGTQYF. For the CDR3, the DNA is TGTGCCAGCAGCCTAGGGGGTACGCAGTATTTT. Based on the CDR3 plus reference TRBV5-4 and TRBJ2-3, the full variable domain is ETGVTQSPTHLIKTRGQQVTLRCSSQSGHNTVSWYQQALGQGPQFIFQYYREEENGRGNFPPRFSGLQFPNYSSELNVNALELDDSALYLCASSLGGTQYFGPGTRLTVL.

The genes are TRBV28 and TRBJ1-4, with a weak D call TRBD1 (6 bases). The CDR3 length is 14 residues. The V end was cut by 6 bases, the J end by 7 bases, with 15 bases between. Looked up from germline, CDR1 is MDHEN and CDR2 is SYDVKM. The CDR3 is CASRNRVAGEKLFF. The CDR3 DNA reads as TGTGCCAGCAGGAACAGGGTTGCGGGTGAAAAACTGTTTTTT.